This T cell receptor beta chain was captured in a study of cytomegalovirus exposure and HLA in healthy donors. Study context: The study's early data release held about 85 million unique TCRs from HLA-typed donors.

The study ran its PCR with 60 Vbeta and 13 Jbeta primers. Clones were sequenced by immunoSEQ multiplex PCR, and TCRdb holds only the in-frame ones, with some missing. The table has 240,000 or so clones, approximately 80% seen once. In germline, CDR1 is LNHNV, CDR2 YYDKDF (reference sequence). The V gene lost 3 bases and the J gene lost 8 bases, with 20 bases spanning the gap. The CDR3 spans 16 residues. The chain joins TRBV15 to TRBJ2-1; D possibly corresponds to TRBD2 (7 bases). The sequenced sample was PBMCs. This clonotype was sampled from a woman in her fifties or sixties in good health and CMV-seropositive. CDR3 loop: CATSREGLGGADEQFF. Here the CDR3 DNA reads TGTGCCACCAGCAGGGAGGGTCTAGGGGGGGCGGATGAGCAGTTCTTC.